This T cell receptor (beta chain) was sequenced in a study of T cell responses to AZD1222 COVID-19 vaccine. Study results and limitations: Most donors were white British and more were female, and clonal diversity was possibly underestimated. Sampled repertoires all dated from after the peak T cell response.

The germline CDR1 and CDR2 sequences are KGHSH and LQKENI. The CDR3 contains 16 residues. With 3 bases removed from V and 11 bases from J, the gap between germline ends came to 25 bases. A note on this clone: Antigen specificity is unknown.

Repertoires were generated with immunoSEQ multiplex PCR, while TCRdb's copy carries only in-frame clones and drops some. This table holds some 170,000 clones, 75% to 90% found once. The sequencing here drew on peripheral blood, taken 28 days after the second dose of the MenACWY control vaccine. This receptor was taken from an adult who received the MenACWY meningococcal vaccine as a control. V usage is TRBV18 and J usage is TRBJ1-1; possible D gene TRBD1, 5 bases. In DNA form, the CDR3 reads TGTGCCAGCTCACCCATTCAGGCCCAGGGAACCCTACAGGCTTTCTTT. The encoded protein is CASSPIQAQGTLQAFF.